The clone carrying this TCR beta chain was detected ten times or more. The antigen remains undetermined. Via MiXCR, TCRdb re-called the 5' RACE reads, giving one row per CDR3 protein. The repertoire holds approximately 220,000 distinct CDR3 sequences, with around 7.6% as singletons. This entry comes from a study of identical twins. The study's findings and limits: Cord blood beta clonotypes that were abundant carried fewer insertions, and memory repertoires showed no such trend.

The CDR3 is 10 amino acids. In germline, CDR1 is SGHAT, CDR2 FQNNGV. V lost 8 bases to trimming and J lost 1 base, with 2 bases between them. The sample was also linked to a second study, of yellow fever vaccine responses in identical twins.

The rearrangement joins TRBV11-2 to TRBJ1-1; no definite D call. This receptor was identified in a young woman in good health. Input material: CD8+ T cells sorted from blood. The CDR3, as DNA: TGTGCCAGCGAGAACACTGAAGCTTTCTTT. Protein sequence: CASENTEAFF.